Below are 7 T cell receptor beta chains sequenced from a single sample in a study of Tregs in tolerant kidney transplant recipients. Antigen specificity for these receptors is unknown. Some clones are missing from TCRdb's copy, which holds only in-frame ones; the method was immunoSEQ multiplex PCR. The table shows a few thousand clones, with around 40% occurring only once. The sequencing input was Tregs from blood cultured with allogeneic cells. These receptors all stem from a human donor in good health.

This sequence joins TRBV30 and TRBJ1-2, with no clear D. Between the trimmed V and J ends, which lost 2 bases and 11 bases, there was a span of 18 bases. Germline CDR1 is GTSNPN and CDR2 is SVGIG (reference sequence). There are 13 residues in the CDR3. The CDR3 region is CAWSNDFLAAYTF. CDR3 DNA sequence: TGTGCCTGGAGTAACGACTTTTTGGCGGCTTACACCTTC.

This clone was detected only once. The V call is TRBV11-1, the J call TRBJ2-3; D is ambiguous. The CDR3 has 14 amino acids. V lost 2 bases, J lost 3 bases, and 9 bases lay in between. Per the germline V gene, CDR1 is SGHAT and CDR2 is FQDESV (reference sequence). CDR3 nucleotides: TGTGCCAGCAGCTTATCCTCTAGTACAGATACGCAGTATTTT. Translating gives CASSLSSSTDTQYF.

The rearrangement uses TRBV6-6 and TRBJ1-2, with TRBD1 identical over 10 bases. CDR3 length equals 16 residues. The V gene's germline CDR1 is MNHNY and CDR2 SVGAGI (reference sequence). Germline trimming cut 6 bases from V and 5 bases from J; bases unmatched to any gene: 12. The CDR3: CASSRLGQGENYGYTF. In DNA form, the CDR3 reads TGTGCCAGCAGCCGACTTGGACAGGGGGAAAATTATGGCTACACCTTC.

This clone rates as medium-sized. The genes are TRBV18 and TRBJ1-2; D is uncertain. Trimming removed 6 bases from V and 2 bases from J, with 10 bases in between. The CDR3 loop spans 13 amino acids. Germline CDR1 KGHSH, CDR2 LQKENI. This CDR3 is CASSERANYGYTF. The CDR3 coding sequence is TGTGCCAGCTCGGAAAGAGCGAACTATGGCTACACCTTC. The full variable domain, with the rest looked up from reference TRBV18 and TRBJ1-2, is NAGVMQNPRHLVRRRGQEARLRCSPMKGHSHVYWYRQLPEEGLKFMVYLQKENIIDESGMPKERFSAEFPKEGPSILRIQQVVRGDSAAYFCASSERANYGYTFGSGTRLTVV.

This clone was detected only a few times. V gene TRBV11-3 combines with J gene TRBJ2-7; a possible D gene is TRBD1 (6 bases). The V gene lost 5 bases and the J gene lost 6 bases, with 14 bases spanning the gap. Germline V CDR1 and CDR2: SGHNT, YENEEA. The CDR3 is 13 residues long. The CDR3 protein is CASSRPDRGEQYF. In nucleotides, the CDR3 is TGTGCCAGCAGCCGCCCGGACAGAGGCGAGCAGTACTTC.

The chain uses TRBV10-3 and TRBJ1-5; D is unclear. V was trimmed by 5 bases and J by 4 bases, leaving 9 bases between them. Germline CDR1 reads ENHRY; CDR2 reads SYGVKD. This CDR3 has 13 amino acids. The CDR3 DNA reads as TGTGCCATCAGTTTGGACGGGAATCAGCCCCAGCATTTT. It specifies CAISLDGNQPQHF.

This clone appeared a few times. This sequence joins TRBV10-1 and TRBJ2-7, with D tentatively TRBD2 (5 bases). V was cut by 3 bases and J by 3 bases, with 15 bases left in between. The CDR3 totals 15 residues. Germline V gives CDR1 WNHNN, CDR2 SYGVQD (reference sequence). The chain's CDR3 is CASSDSGAGSYEQYF. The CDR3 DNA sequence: TGCGCCAGCAGTGATAGTGGTGCGGGTAGCTACGAGCAGTACTTC.